Included here is one T cell receptor (beta chain) sequence, with context. Its target is unknown. This record comes from a study of shared clonotypes between healthy human individuals. Study findings and constraints: Richness estimates generally favored naive over memory subsets. Represented genetic and exposure-history diversity was restricted by having few donors.

Several immunoSEQ 96-well plates shared each subset's DNA, each plate a replicate. Per the original methods: There were no quality scores in the junction-only immunoSEQ sequences, so filtering differed. The data were produced by immunoSEQ multiplex PCR, yet TCRdb's version contains in-frame clones alone and is incomplete. V, J and clone size were drawn from that table, and D and trimming were deduced from the DNA. This sample has about 2.2 million clones, with roughly 95% found just once. V shed 6 bases and J shed 5 bases, with 18 bases lying between them. CDR1 MNHEY and CDR2 SVGAGI come from the germline V gene. The CDR3 has 15 residues. It was CD45RO-negative cells, positively selected for CCR7, that made up naive CD8 cells, with terminally differentiated effector memory CD45RA+ cells excluded.

The sequenced sample consisted of naive CD8+ T cells from PBMCs. The V call is TRBV6-5, the J call TRBJ2-3, with a possible D match to TRBD2 (6 bases). The TCR was taken from a man between 18 and 35 years old in good health. Some clones in this sample may be carry-over from other donors' samples. The CDR3 DNA is TGTGCCAGCAGGCCGACTAGAGATGGGAGAGATACGCAGTATTTT. This codes for CASRPTRDGRDTQYF.